The clone carrying this T cell receptor (beta chain) occurred a few times. This record belongs to a study of blood T cell repertoires in COVID-19. For the study at large: The cDNA or gDNA used as material had been derived from T cells, B-cell-depleted T cells, or PBMCs.

Germline V gene lookup returns CDR1 SGHTA and CDR2 FQGTGA. With V trimmed by 5 bases and J by 6 bases, 5 bases remained unmatched. This CDR3 region has 13 residues. Generated by immunoSEQ multiplex PCR, the TCRdb table keeps only in-frame clones and is missing some. The repertoire has some 120,000 clones, roughly 72% of them found once; the top ten carry approximately 5.7%. This receptor was obtained from a man aged 55 to 70 with acute or convalescent COVID-19. Sequencing used peripheral blood. The chain has TRBV7-3 and TRBJ2-7; TRBD1 agrees at 9 bases. CDR3 bases: TGTGCCAGCAGCCTGGGACAGGGAGGCGAGCAGTACTTC. Amino acids: CASSLGQGGEQYF.